This T cell receptor (beta chain) was profiled in a study of T cells expressing NK-cell markers. TCRdb re-called the 5' RACE reads and gives one entry per CDR3 protein, without DNA. The sample table includes some 300,000 distinct CDR3 sequences. The CDR3 has 14 residues. Germline CDR1 reads SQVTM; CDR2 reads ANQGSEA. Sequenced material: blood T cells: a sorted CD56 or NKG2C T cell subset, CD4+ or CD8+ T cells, or bulk PBMC T cells (not recorded which). The rearrangement joins TRBV29-1 to TRBJ2-1; the D call of TRBD2 rests on TCRdb alone, since no DNA is present to check it. The origin of this receptor is a man aged 18-30 years in good health. The CDR3 loop reads CSVDPGLAPNEQFF.